These T cell receptor beta chains were read from a single sample in a study of T-cell reconstitution after alpha-beta-depleted transplantation in children. Using its own MiXCR run on the PCR reads, TCRdb lists one record per CDR3 protein. This table holds hundreds of thousands of distinct CDR3 sequences, about a sixth found once. The input for sequencing was PBMCs from the stem cell graft donor, taken from the stem cell graft. The receptors derive from a human donor who donated a stem cell graft to a child with acute lymphoblastic leukemia. Each CDR3 is given with its conserved first and last residue. D genes are given only for firm matches. Clone size appears in some rows only: once, few, many, or a class for an expanded clone.

V	J	size	D	DNA	CDR3
TRBV13	TRBJ2-7	.	.	TGTGCCAGCAGCCCCCTCGTCCGGGGGAGCTACGAGCAGTACTTT	CASSPLVRGSYEQYF
TRBV5-8	TRBJ2-5	few	TRBD2	TGTGCCAGCAGCCGAAGGGGACTAGCGGCCCATCAAGAGACCCAGTACTTC	CASSRRGLAAHQETQYF
TRBV29-1	TRBJ2-2	.	.	TGCAGCGTTGGGTGGACCGGGGAGCTGTTTTTT	CSVGWTGELFF
TRBV10-3	TRBJ2-5	.	.	TGTGCCATCAGTGATATAGCGACGGTGCAAGAGACCCAGTACTTC	CAISDIATVQETQYF
TRBV27	TRBJ1-1	.	.	TGTGCCAGCTTTTACGGCCGGGGGTTTACTGAAGCTTTCTTT	CASFYGRGFTEAFF
TRBV9	TRBJ2-7	.	TRBD2	TGTGCCAGCAGCGGGACTAGCGGGGATTCCTACGAGCAGTACTTC	CASSGTSGDSYEQYF
TRBV12-3/TRBV12-4	TRBJ2-7	.	.	TGTGCCAGCAGTTTTGGAGGTCCCGCTAGCTCCTACGAGCAGTACTTC	CASSFGGPASSYEQYF
TRBV29-1	TRBJ2-1	few	.	TGCAGCGTTGAAGCACAGGCAACCGCCTACAATGAGCAGTTCTTC	CSVEAQATAYNEQFF
TRBV6-5	TRBJ1-1	few	.	TGTGCCAGCAGTTACTCCATAGCCGACACTGAAGCTTTCTTT	CASSYSIADTEAFF
TRBV18	TRBJ2-5	.	TRBD1	TGTGCCAGCTCACAACCAGGGGGCCGAAAGACCCAGTACTTC	CASSQPGGRKTQYF
TRBV20-1	TRBJ2-3	few	TRBD2	TGCAGTGCTAGCGCCGGGACTAGCTTGATTTCTCAGTATTTT	CSASAGTSLISQYF
TRBV5-1	TRBJ1-2	.	.	TGCGCCAGCAGCTTGGTGGCCCTCCTTTCATATGAAGTTTATGGCTACACCTTC	CASSLVALLSYEVYGYTF
TRBV6-1	TRBJ1-2	few	.	TGTGCCAGCAGTGAGGGGGTACAAGACTATGGCTACACCTTC	CASSEGVQDYGYTF
TRBV4-1	TRBJ2-5	.	.	TGCGCCAGCAGCCAAGTGGAGCAAGAGACCCAGTACTTC	CASSQVEQETQYF
TRBV10-3	TRBJ2-2	.	.	TGTGCCATCCCGGCCTCCGGGGAGCTGTTTTTT	CAIPASGELFF
TRBV9	TRBJ1-2	.	.	TGTGCCAGCAGCGCCCTCGGGCCTTCCTATGGCTACACCTTC	CASSALGPSYGYTF
TRBV5-1	TRBJ1-1	many	.	TGCGCCAGCAGCCCAGACAGTATGAACACTGAAGCTTTCTTT	CASSPDSMNTEAFF
TRBV20-1	TRBJ2-7	few	.	TGCAGTGCTAGAGCTTTTTCACTAGCTTCCTACGAGCAGTACTTC	CSARAFSLASYEQYF
TRBV10-3	TRBJ2-1	few	.	TGTGCCATCAGTGAGTCGACCAATACCTACAATGAGCAGTTCTTC	CAISESTNTYNEQFF
TRBV7-9	TRBJ1-1	.	.	TGTGCCAGCAGCTTCGTCACCTTACGGACTGAAGCTTTCTTT	CASSFVTLRTEAFF
TRBV19	TRBJ2-6	.	.	TGTGCCAGTAGTATTGCGGGGACTTCGAGCTCTGGGGCCAACGTCCTGACTTTC	CASSIAGTSSSGANVLTF
TRBV7-9	TRBJ1-2	.	.	TGTGCCAGCTACGATAACTATGGCTACACCTTC	CASYDNYGYTF
TRBV20-1	TRBJ2-1	many	TRBD2	TGCAGTGCTAGTAACGGGAGGGCCTCCAATGAGCAGTTCTTC	CSASNGRASNEQFF
TRBV12-3/TRBV12-4	TRBJ2-1	few	.	TGTGCCACCCTCGGTGGGGGCTCCTACAATGAGCAGTTCTTC	CATLGGGSYNEQFF
TRBV4-1	TRBJ2-7	.	.	TGCGCCAGCAGCCAATTTCGCACAGGGAGCTACGAGCAGTACTTC	CASSQFRTGSYEQYF
TRBV5-1	TRBJ2-2	few	.	TGCGCCAGCAGCTTGGTTAGCGGACACACCGGGGAGCTGTTTTTT	CASSLVSGHTGELFF
TRBV6-5	TRBJ2-1	few	.	TGTGCCAGCAGTTACTCCCCCGTACACGTATTCAATGAGCAGTTCTTC	CASSYSPVHVFNEQFF
TRBV2	TRBJ2-7	few	.	TGTGCCAGCAGTGAAGCGCCAGGTATCACCTACGAGCAGTACTTC	CASSEAPGITYEQYF
TRBV20-1	TRBJ1-6	few	TRBD1	TGCAGTGCTAGTATGCCAGGGGGCATTAATTCACCCCTCCACTTT	CSASMPGGINSPLHF
TRBV5-1	TRBJ1-4	few	.	TGCGCCAGCAGCCCCCGAGCCGGGGTGTATGAAAAACTGTTTTTT	CASSPRAGVYEKLFF
TRBV5-5	TRBJ1-5	.	.	TGTGCCAGCAGCTTCGGGCAGGGTCATCAGCCCCAGCATTTT	CASSFGQGHQPQHF
TRBV30	TRBJ1-1	few	TRBD1	TGTGCCTGGAGGGACAGGGCGGTGGGCACTGAAGCTTTCTTT	CAWRDRAVGTEAFF
TRBV11-3	TRBJ2-5	.	.	TGTGCCAGCAGCTTAGAGACAGGACTTCGGGAGACCCAGTACTTC	CASSLETGLRETQYF
TRBV5-1	TRBJ2-1	.	.	TGCGCCAGCAGCTTCCAGGATCCCCAAAATGAGCAGTTCTTC	CASSFQDPQNEQFF
TRBV12-3/TRBV12-4	TRBJ2-1	few	.	TGTGCCAGCAACCCAGAGGGGAGCTCCTACAATGAGCAGTTCTTC	CASNPEGSSYNEQFF
TRBV11-2	TRBJ2-1	.	TRBD2	TGTGCCAGCAGCTTACTAGCGGGAGTGTACAATGAGCAGTTCTTC	CASSLLAGVYNEQFF
TRBV7-9	TRBJ1-2	few	.	TGTGCCAGCACCAAAAACGGGGGGCTCGACTATGGCTACACCTTC	CASTKNGGLDYGYTF
TRBV12-3/TRBV12-4	TRBJ1-2	few	.	TGTGCCAGCAGTTTGTCGTCCATGTTCGGCTACACCTTC	CASSLSSMFGYTF
TRBV19	TRBJ2-3	.	TRBD2	TGTGCCAGTAGTATGGCCCGACTAGCGAGCTTCACAGATACGCAGTATTTT	CASSMARLASFTDTQYF
TRBV25-1	TRBJ2-5	.	.	TGTGCCAGCAGTGAATATTATAGGGGGTGGGAGACCCAGTACTTC	CASSEYYRGWETQYF
TRBV29-1	TRBJ2-7	.	.	TGCAGCGTTCGAACTCTAGGGGTCGAGCAGTACTTC	CSVRTLGVEQYF
TRBV7-9	TRBJ2-1	few	.	TGTGCCAGCAGCTTAAGCTTTTCGAGCTCCTACAATGAGCAGTTCTTC	CASSLSFSSSYNEQFF
TRBV6-2/TRBV6-3	TRBJ2-1	few	TRBD2	TGTGCCAGCACCGACATAGCGGGAGGCTTCAACAATGAGCAGTTCTTC	CASTDIAGGFNNEQFF
TRBV5-5	TRBJ2-7	.	.	TGTGCCAGCAGCGTCCGGGACACATCCTACGAGCAGTACTTC	CASSVRDTSYEQYF
TRBV7-2	TRBJ2-7	once	TRBD2	TGTGCCAGCAGCTTAGTTCCGGGACTAGCGGGATACGAGCAGTACTTC	CASSLVPGLAGYEQYF
TRBV29-1	TRBJ2-7	few	.	TGCAGCGTTGAGTCTGTGGGGGCGTACAACGAGCAGTACTTC	CSVESVGAYNEQYF
TRBV14	TRBJ2-3	.	TRBD1	TGTGCCAGCAGCCAGCGGACAGGTTATCGGGTGGATACGCAGTATTTT	CASSQRTGYRVDTQYF
TRBV28	TRBJ2-5	.	TRBD1	TGTGCCAGCGGGGACAGCTCAGGAGAGACCCAGTACTTC	CASGDSSGETQYF
TRBV29-1	TRBJ1-4	few	.	TGCAGCGTTGAAACACCACCAGGAGGAAGGGAAAAACTGTTTTTT	CSVETPPGGREKLFF
TRBV20-1	TRBJ1-2	few	TRBD1	TGCAGTGCTATGGGACAGGACTTCTATGGCTACACCTTC	CSAMGQDFYGYTF
TRBV29-1	TRBJ2-5	.	TRBD1	TGCAGCGTCCTCCTCACAGGGGGCGGGCAAGAGACCCAGTACTTC	CSVLLTGGGQETQYF
TRBV20-1	TRBJ2-1	.	.	TGCAGTGCTAGTGCTAGAAAGGATGAGCAGTTCTTC	CSASARKDEQFF